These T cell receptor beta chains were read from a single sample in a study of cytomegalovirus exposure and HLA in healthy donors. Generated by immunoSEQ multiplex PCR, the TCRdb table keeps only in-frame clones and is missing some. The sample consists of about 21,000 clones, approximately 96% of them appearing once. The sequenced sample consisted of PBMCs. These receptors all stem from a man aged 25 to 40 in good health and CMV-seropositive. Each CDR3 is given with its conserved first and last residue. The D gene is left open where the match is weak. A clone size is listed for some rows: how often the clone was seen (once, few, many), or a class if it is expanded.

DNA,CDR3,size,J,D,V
TGCGCCAGCAGTGACCACGGCGGAAAGACCCCCGGGGAGCTGTTTTTT,CASSDHGGKTPGELFF,.,TRBJ2-2,.,TRBV10-1
TGTGCCAGCAGCCCTACCGAGGGCAGCCCTGAGCAGTTCTTC,CASSPTEGSPEQFF,.,TRBJ2-1,.,TRBV7-6
TGTGCCAGCGGGGACAGGGGTTTGCGTGAAGCTTTCTTT,CASGDRGLREAFF,.,TRBJ1-1,TRBD1,TRBV10-3
TGTGCCAGCAGACCGGGACTAGCGGGATACGAGCAGTACTTC,CASRPGLAGYEQYF,.,TRBJ2-7,TRBD2,TRBV6-1
TGTGCCAGCAGTCCCAGACAGGGCGCGAACACTGAAGCTTTCTTT,CASSPRQGANTEAFF,once,TRBJ1-1,TRBD1,TRBV27
TGTGCTTCCCTCGGACAGGCCGAGCAGTTCTTC,CASLGQAEQFF,.,TRBJ2-1,TRBD1,TRBV10-3
TGTGCCAGCAGTGTGCCGGGGAATTCTAATGAAAAACTGTTTTTT,CASSVPGNSNEKLFF,.,TRBJ1-4,.,TRBV25-1
TGCGCCAGCAGCCCCAGGGTAGATAGGGGGTATGAGCAGTTCTTC,CASSPRVDRGYEQFF,.,TRBJ2-1,.,TRBV5-1
TGTGCCTGGAGTGCGGGTGGGGCAGGCTCCAAGCAGTACTTC,CAWSAGGAGSKQYF,.,TRBJ2-7,.,TRBV30
TGCGCCAGCAGCTTGGGCGGAAACACAGATACGCAGTATTTT,CASSLGGNTDTQYF,.,TRBJ2-3,.,TRBV5-1
TGTGCCAGCAGTTTATTAGGCGGGGGGAAAGAAGGATACGAGCAGTACTTC,CASSLLGGGKEGYEQYF,.,TRBJ2-7,TRBD2,TRBV27
TGTGCCAGCAGCCAAGTGGCCAGCGGGAGAAAAAGCGGGGAGCTGTTTTTT,CASSQVASGRKSGELFF,.,TRBJ2-2,TRBD2,TRBV4-2
TGTGCCAGCAGCCGACAGGTGTCCTACGAGCAGTACTTC,CASSRQVSYEQYF,.,TRBJ2-7,.,TRBV6-5
TGCAGCGTTAAACCCGGACAGTTCACCGGGGAGCTGTTTTTT,CSVKPGQFTGELFF,.,TRBJ2-2,.,TRBV29-1
TGCGCCAGCAGCCAAGTGGTGCAGTCGCGGCATCCCCAGCATTTT,CASSQVVQSRHPQHF,once,TRBJ1-5,.,TRBV4-3
TGCGCCAGCAGACAGATCCAAGAGACCCAGTACTTC,CASRQIQETQYF,once,TRBJ2-5,.,TRBV5-1
TGTGCCAGCACCACGAAAGGTCGGGCAGGGACCTACGAGCAGTACTTC,CASTTKGRAGTYEQYF,.,TRBJ2-7,.,TRBV27
TGTGCCACCCGGGGGAGTCTCAGTGAGCAGTACTTC,CATRGSLSEQYF,.,TRBJ2-7,.,TRBV10-3
TGTGCCAGCAGCTTGAGGAGAGGACTAGGCGGGACAGATACGCAGTATTTT,CASSLRRGLGGTDTQYF,.,TRBJ2-3,TRBD2,TRBV5-6
TGTGCCAGCAGTTTATGGGCTAGCGGGAGGTTAACAGATACGCAGTATTTT,CASSLWASGRLTDTQYF,.,TRBJ2-3,TRBD2,TRBV27
TGTGCCAGCAGGCTTGGAGTTAAGCAGTTCTTC,CASRLGVKQFF,.,TRBJ2-1,.,TRBV27
TGTGCCAGCAGTCCTGGGGCAAGGGGAGCTTTCTTT,CASSPGARGAFF,.,TRBJ1-1,.,TRBV28
TGTGCCAGCAGCTTAATACCGGGACAGGGGAATGGAGAGACCCAGTACTTC,CASSLIPGQGNGETQYF,.,TRBJ2-5,TRBD1,TRBV7-8
TGCGCCAGCAGCTACGCCGGGACAGTTGAAGCTTTCTTT,CASSYAGTVEAFF,.,TRBJ1-1,TRBD1,TRBV5-1
TGTGCCAGCTCACCACTTCGGACAGGGACTATGAACACTGAAGCTTTCTTT,CASSPLRTGTMNTEAFF,once,TRBJ1-1,TRBD1,TRBV18
TGTGCCAGCAGCTACGGGTCCCCCTACGAGCAGTACTTC,CASSYGSPYEQYF,.,TRBJ2-7,.,TRBV11-2
TGTGCCAGTCTAGCGGGTACTAGCACAGATACGCAGTATTTT,CASLAGTSTDTQYF,.,TRBJ2-3,TRBD2,TRBV28
TGTGCCAGCAGGGGGGACAGTTTAGGCAATCAGCCCCAGCATTTT,CASRGDSLGNQPQHF,.,TRBJ1-5,TRBD1,TRBV2
TGTGCCGCGGGTTTGTGGGGCAATCAGCCCCAGCATTTT,CAAGLWGNQPQHF,.,TRBJ1-5,.,TRBV19
TGCAGCGTTGATCGGACAGTTACAGCCAATGAGCAGTTCTTC,CSVDRTVTANEQFF,.,TRBJ2-1,.,TRBV29-1
TGTGCCAGCAGCGACACACCCTATGGCTACACCTTC,CASSDTPYGYTF,.,TRBJ1-2,.,TRBV27
TGTGCCAGCAGCGTAAGTGGGGGGGGTTTGGAACAGGACTCCTACGAGCAGTACTTC,CASSVSGGGLEQDSYEQYF,.,TRBJ2-7,TRBD2,TRBV9
TGTGCCAGCAGCTGGACAGGGAGGGACGAGCAGTACTTC,CASSWTGRDEQYF,.,TRBJ2-7,.,TRBV5-6
TGTGCCAGCAGTTTTCAGACCCCCGGCCTAGCGGGTAGGTGGGATACGCAGTATTTT,CASSFQTPGLAGRWDTQYF,.,TRBJ2-3,TRBD2,TRBV27
TGTGCCAGCAGTCTACCTCGGGTAGCGGGAGAGACCCAGTACTTC,CASSLPRVAGETQYF,.,TRBJ2-5,TRBD2,TRBV28
TGTGCCAGCAGTACGAGAGGCCGGGGGGTGAGTGGCTACACCTTC,CASSTRGRGVSGYTF,once,TRBJ1-2,.,TRBV28
TGTGCCAGCAGCACGCTGGGGGCAGCCAGCACAGATACGCAGTATTTT,CASSTLGAASTDTQYF,.,TRBJ2-3,.,TRBV5-4
TGTGCCAGCAGCTTAGTCCAGGGGGCGAGAGATACTGAAGCTTTCTTT,CASSLVQGARDTEAFF,.,TRBJ1-1,TRBD1,TRBV7-2